One sample yielded the 27 T cell receptor beta chains listed below, sequenced in a study of technical replicates of blood from several donors. Profiled with immunoSEQ multiplex PCR; TCRdb holds only in-frame clones, not every one. The sample includes about 62,000 clones, about 89% of them seen just once. The specimen sequenced was PBMCs. All receptors come from a human donor in good health. Some clones in this sample may be carry-over from other donors' samples.

The chain recombines TRBV6-6 with TRBJ1-1; 7 bases match TRBD1. The CDR3 covers 16 residues. CDR1 is MNHNY, CDR2 SVGAGI, per germline (reference sequence). The V and J ends lost 5 bases and 0 bases, in that order; junction bases with no gene match: 9. In DNA form, the CDR3 reads TGTGCCAGCAGTCCCCTCCCAGGGGGTATGAACACTGAAGCTTTCTTT. Translating it yields CASSPLPGGMNTEAFF.

In nucleotides, the CDR3 is TGTGCCATGGGGGGGCCAGATACGCAGTATTTT. This codes for CAMGGPDTQYF. The chain couples TRBV10-3 to TRBJ2-3, with a weak D call TRBD2 (7 bases). Germline CDR1 and CDR2: ENHRY and SYGVKD. Trimming pared 9 bases from V and 4 bases from J, leaving 8 bases between. The CDR3 spans 11 residues.

The J gene is TRBJ2-7, the V gene TRBV7-2; 9 nucleotides match TRBD1. From germline, CDR1 is SGHTA and CDR2 FQGNSA. The CDR3 has 16 amino acids. The junction had 11 bases not matched to a gene; V was cut back by 1 base and J by 7 bases. The CDR3 loop is CASSLVPGQGAWEQYF. CDR3 in DNA: TGTGCCAGCAGCTTAGTCCCGGGACAGGGCGCTTGGGAGCAGTACTTC.

The chain couples TRBV27 to TRBJ1-2, with 7 bases aligning to TRBD1. V shed 5 bases and J 12 bases; nucleotides not matched to a gene: 18. This CDR3 is 15 amino acids long. Germline values: CDR1 MNHEY, CDR2 SMNVEV (reference sequence). The DNA of the CDR3 is TGTGCCAGCAGTCCCACAGGGGCTGATAATTGGCGCCACACCTTC. Translating it yields CASSPTGADNWRHTF.

This sequence joins TRBV7-2 and TRBJ2-7, with a weak D call TRBD2 (6 bases). Trimming pared 2 bases from V and 5 bases from J, leaving 13 bases between. CDR1 and CDR2 (germline): SGHTA, FQGNSA. The CDR3 spans 14 residues. Here the CDR3 reads CASSLIGGPDEQYF. The CDR3 nucleotides are TGTGCCAGCAGCTTAATCGGAGGGCCCGACGAGCAGTACTTC.

The V and J genes are TRBV2 and TRBJ1-3; D remains unclear. This CDR3 has 13 residues. V gave up 11 bases and J gave up 2 bases, with 13 bases separating them. Germline values: CDR1 SNHLY, CDR2 FYNNEI. The CDR3: CALIGVAGNTIYF. CDR3 nucleotide sequence: TGTGCCCTCATCGGAGTAGCTGGAAACACCATATATTTT.

The V and J genes are TRBV2 and TRBJ1-5; possible D gene TRBD1, 5 bases. The germline V gene has CDR1 SNHLY and CDR2 FYNNEI. Trimming took 8 bases from V and 1 from J, leaving 12 bases between them. The CDR3 runs to 14 residues. CDR3: CASHWGGSNQPQHF. CDR3 bases: TGTGCCAGCCATTGGGGGGGGAGCAATCAGCCCCAGCATTTT. Full variable domain (rest looked up from reference TRBV2 and TRBJ1-5): EPEVTQTPSHQVTQMGQEVILRCVPISNHLYFYWYRQILGQKVEFLVSFYNNEISEKSEIFDDQFSVERPDGSNFTLKIRSTKLEDSAMYFCASHWGGSNQPQHFGDGTRLSIL.

V gene TRBV6-5 combines with J gene TRBJ1-1, with TRBD1 as a possible D gene (5 bases). The CDR3 totals 15 residues. The germline V gene has CDR1 MNHEY and CDR2 SVGAGI. The V and J ends lost 0 bases and 2 bases respectively, with 10 bases between them. The CDR3 coding sequence is TGTGCCAGCAGTTACTCCTATGACAGCAACACTGAAGCTTTCTTT. Protein product: CASSYSYDSNTEAFF.

The chain couples TRBV4-2 to TRBJ2-1; a possible D gene is TRBD2 (6 bases). The CDR3 is 13 amino acids. The V gene lost 3 bases and the J gene lost 7 bases, with 10 bases spanning the gap. The germline V gene has CDR1 LGHNA and CDR2 YNFKEQ. The CDR3 here is CASSHLGGNEQFF. The CDR3 DNA reads as TGTGCCAGCAGCCACCTGGGGGGAAATGAGCAGTTCTTC.

This clone showed up just a few times. V gene TRBV5-1 combines with J gene TRBJ1-4; D is undetermined. V was cut by 1 base and J by 5 bases, with 9 bases left in between. The V gene's germline CDR1 is SGHRS and CDR2 YFSETQ. This CDR3 comprises 14 residues. Written as DNA, the CDR3 is TGCGCCAGCAGCTTGAGCGGCGGGAATGAAAAACTGTTTTTT. Amino acids: CASSLSGGNEKLFF. Variable domain in full (rest from reference TRBV5-1 and TRBJ1-4): KAGVTQTPRYLIKTRGQQVTLSCSPISGHRSVSWYQQTPGQGLQFLFEYFSETQRNKGNFPGRFSGRQFSNSRSEMNVSTLELGDSALYLCASSLSGGNEKLFFGSGTQLSVL.

CDR3 residues: CASSFLASTGELFF. The CDR3 DNA follows: TGTGCCAGCAGCTTCCTAGCGTCTACCGGGGAGCTGTTTTTT. The chain has TRBV5-6 and TRBJ2-2; D is possibly TRBD2 (6 bases). The CDR3 has 14 amino acids. Trimming took off 2 bases at V and 5 bases at J, with 10 bases between the two ends. Germline V lookup: CDR1 SGHDT, CDR2 YYEEEE.

The chain links TRBV5-1 to TRBJ2-5; 13 bases are a match to TRBD2. Trimming cost V 4 bases and J 4 bases; bases outside gene matches: 1. Germline assignment: CDR1 SGHRS and CDR2 YFSETQ. The CDR3 consists of 14 residues. The CDR3 loop is CASSRTSGGETQYF. The CDR3 coding sequence is TGCGCCAGCAGCCGGACTAGCGGGGGAGAGACCCAGTACTTC.

A note on this clone: The junction departs from germline at one end; a sequencing error may be responsible. The chain recombines TRBV30 with TRBJ2-1; 10 bases are shared with TRBD2. Per germline, CDR1 GTSNPN and CDR2 SVGIG (reference sequence). The CDR3 totals 14 residues. CDR3 sequence (DNA): TGTGCCTGGAGTGTAGGTAGCGGGAGGCGTCAAGTCGTCTTC. Translating gives CAWSVGSGRRQVVF.

The chain employs TRBV7-9 and TRBJ1-2; D is possibly TRBD1 (6 bases). In germline, CDR1 is SEHNR, CDR2 FQNEAQ (reference sequence). CDR3 size: 16 residues. Trimming shortened V by 5 bases and J by 2 bases, and 18 bases separated the two germline ends. The CDR3 is CASSVSRDKANYGYTF. CDR3 DNA: TGTGCCAGCAGCGTGAGCCGGGACAAGGCAAACTATGGCTACACCTTC.

The chain recombines TRBV9 with TRBJ1-1, with TRBD1 identical over 10 bases. CDR1 and CDR2 (germline): SGDLS, YYNGEE. The V and J ends lost 3 bases and 5 bases, in that order; junction bases with no gene match: 7. The CDR3 spans 15 residues. The CDR3 loop is CASSAGGQGRTEAFF. The CDR3 DNA follows: TGTGCCAGCAGCGCCGGGGGACAGGGGAGGACTGAAGCTTTCTTT.

CDR3 in DNA: TGTGCCAGCAGTTTAGATGGTAGCGGGACCGGGGAGCTGTTTTTT. This encodes CASSLDGSGTGELFF. The chain is built from TRBV28 and TRBJ2-2; 7 bases are a match to TRBD2. Germline-derived CDR1 and CDR2 are MDHEN and SYDVKM. Losses at the gene ends were 2 bases for V and 5 bases for J; bases not matched to a gene: 5. The CDR3 covers 15 residues.

The chain combines TRBV5-1 with TRBJ2-3; TRBD1 matches 8 bases. Germline values: CDR1 SGHRS, CDR2 YFSETQ. J gave up 2 bases and V 7 bases, and 9 bases lay outside the gene matches. The CDR3 covers 15 residues. The CDR3 DNA follows: TGCGCCAGCGGGGACCGGACAGGGTACACAGATACGCAGTATTTT. As protein: CASGDRTGYTDTQYF.

The chain employs TRBV11-3 and TRBJ2-7; 7 bases match TRBD1. This CDR3 spans 13 amino acids. V lost 2 bases, J lost 7 bases, and 5 bases stayed unmatched. Germline CDR1 reads SGHNT; CDR2 reads YENEEA. The DNA of the CDR3 is TGTGCCAGCAGCTTACCGGGACAGCGGGAGCAGTACTTC. As protein: CASSLPGQREQYF.

The chain uses TRBV14 and TRBJ1-3, with TRBD1 matching over 12 bases. V dropped 5 bases and J dropped 4; count of bases not matched to a gene: 3. From germline, CDR1 is SGHDN and CDR2 FVKESK. CDR3 length: 15 amino acids. This CDR3 is CASSAGQGAGNTIYF. The CDR3 DNA sequence: TGTGCCAGCAGCGCGGGACAGGGGGCCGGAAACACCATATATTTT.

The chain couples TRBV5-6 to TRBJ2-3, with D perhaps TRBD1 (6 bases). With 7 bases removed from V and 0 bases from J, the gap between germline ends came to 15 bases. Germline V gene sequence: CDR1 SGHDT, CDR2 YYEEEE. There are 15 residues in the CDR3. This CDR3 is CASLDGTLSTDTQYF. CDR3 nucleotides: TGTGCCAGCCTGGACGGGACACTTAGCACAGATACGCAGTATTTT.

The CDR3 nucleotides are TGTGCCAGCAGCTTAGCGGGAGTGGCCTACGAGCAGTACTTC. This gives the protein CASSLAGVAYEQYF. The J gene is TRBJ2-7, the V gene TRBV7-2; D might be TRBD2 (5 bases). Germline V CDR1 and CDR2: SGHTA, FQGNSA. Trimming shortened V by 0 bases and J by 2 bases, and 8 bases separated the two germline ends. This CDR3 has 14 amino acids.

The chain couples TRBV25-1 to TRBJ2-2; 9 bases are shared with TRBD2. The CDR3 is 18 amino acids. Looked up from germline, CDR1 is MGHDK and CDR2 is SYGVNS. With 8 bases clipped from V and 1 base from J, the junction kept 14 bases outside the gene matches. CDR3 loop: CASSITGGGGENTGELFF. CDR3 nucleotide sequence: TGTGCCAGCTCTATTACCGGCGGGGGGGGCGAGAACACCGGGGAGCTGTTTTTT. Filled out from reference TRBV25-1 and TRBJ2-2, the complete variable domain reads EADIYQTPRYLVIGTGKKITLECSQTMGHDKMYWYQQDPGMELHLIHYSYGVNSTEKGDLSSESTVSRIRTEHFPLTLESARPSHTSQYLCASSITGGGGENTGELFFGEGSRLTVL.

The J gene is TRBJ2-1, the V gene TRBV10-3; 7 bases are a match to TRBD1. V lost 0 bases, J lost 3 bases, and 2 bases stayed unmatched. This CDR3 region has 15 residues. Germline V gene lookup returns CDR1 ENHRY and CDR2 SYGVKD. The CDR3 DNA reads as TGTGCCATCAGTGAGTCCAGGGACAGCTACAATGAGCAGTTCTTC. Translated: CAISESRDSYNEQFF.

The chain has TRBV9 and TRBJ1-3; no reliable D call. The CDR3 has 15 residues. Trimming removed 0 bases at V and 0 bases at J, with 7 bases between. CDR1 SGDLS and CDR2 YYNGEE come from the germline V gene. CDR3 in DNA: TGTGCCAGCAGCGTAGAGGAGGGCTCTGGAAACACCATATATTTT. Protein product: CASSVEEGSGNTIYF. Complete variable domain (other parts from reference TRBV9 and TRBJ1-3): DSGVTQTPKHLITATGQRVTLRCSPRSGDLSVYWYQQSLDQGLQFLIQYYNGEERAKGNILERFSAQQFPDLHSELNLSSLELGDSALYFCASSVEEGSGNTIYFGEGSWLTVV.

The V gene is TRBV5-1, the J gene TRBJ2-3; the D gene is possibly TRBD2 (5 bases). Deletions cut 4 bases from V and 2 bases from J, with 14 bases between. Germline V gene sequence: CDR1 SGHRS, CDR2 YFSETQ. The CDR3 has 15 amino acids. The CDR3 bases are TGCGCCAGCAGCCCCCCAAGCGGCGTCACAGATACGCAGTATTTT. Translated, it gives CASSPPSGVTDTQYF.

The chain recombines TRBV6-5 with TRBJ1-2, with D possibly being TRBD1 (6 bases). Germline V gene sequence: CDR1 MNHEY, CDR2 SVGAGI. CDR3 length equals 15 residues. Trimming pared 4 bases from V and 5 bases from J, leaving 17 bases between. CDR3 loop: CASSLGQPHVYGYTF. The DNA of the CDR3 is TGTGCCAGCAGTTTAGGACAGCCCCACGTTTATGGCTACACCTTC.

The CDR3 DNA follows: TGTGCCAGCAACCGGCCGGGACTAGCGGGAGGCGAGCAGTACTTC. Protein: CASNRPGLAGGEQYF. The V and J genes are TRBV7-9 and TRBJ2-7; 15 nucleotides line up with TRBD2. This CDR3 is 15 amino acids long. Germline-derived CDR1 and CDR2 are SEHNR and FQNEAQ (reference sequence). J was trimmed by 6 bases and V by 7 bases; bases with no gene match: 7.